The clone carrying this T cell receptor beta chain was seen a handful of times. Antigen: not known. The data stem from a study of blood T cells in healthy people across ages. Study observations and caveats: The study could not conclusively compare naive and antigen-experienced cells, given its unsorted PBMCs.

It was with a sample-barcoded 5' primer and a J-beta primer mix that a second PCR of roughly 7 to 12 cycles was run. TCRdb re-analysed the 5' RACE reads in MiXCR, keeping a single row per CDR3 protein. This sample has about 800,000 distinct CDR3 sequences, with 25% found just once. In each sample, at least 6 million PBMCs were isolated. Separately, the same data were catalogued under a study of T cells of mothers and their children. Per that paper: Maternal samples each gave over 9.5 million TCR beta CDR3 reads, and child samples around 3.2 million each. Related mother-child pairs showed slightly higher but non-significant overlap than unrelated pairs.

The receptor comes from a boy between 10 and 17 years old in good health. The sequencing input was blood.

The CDR3 nucleotides read TGTGCCACCAGTGATCGAGGGTGGGGGCCTCAAGAGACCCAGTACTTC. Residues: CATSDRGWGPQETQYF. The chain combines TRBV24-1 with TRBJ2-5; possibly TRBD1 for D (6 bases). V was shortened by 3 bases and J by 2 bases, with 15 bases between the two germline ends. CDR1 is KGHDR, CDR2 SFDVKD, per germline. There are 16 residues in the CDR3.